The sequence of this T cell receptor beta chain was determined in a study of blood T cell repertoires in COVID-19. Deletions cut 5 bases from V and 0 bases from J, with 4 bases between. The CDR3 is made up of 12 amino acids. The germline V gene has CDR1 LGHDT and CDR2 YNNKEL (reference sequence). TCRdb keeps only in-frame clones here, not all; method: immunoSEQ multiplex PCR. The sample lists 100,000 to 110,000 clones; about 85% were seen once. The chain employs TRBV3-1 (or the pseudogene TRBV3-2) and TRBJ1-1; D call uncertain. This clonotype originated in a human donor in a cohort sampled during active COVID-19. The sequenced sample consisted of peripheral blood. CDR3 loop: CASSDMNTEAFF. The DNA for the CDR3 is TGTGCCAGCAGCGACATGAACACTGAAGCTTTCTTT.